The clone carrying this T cell receptor beta chain has just a few counts. What it binds is not known. Primed by a sample-barcoded 5' primer and a J-beta primer mix, a second PCR proceeded for about 6 to 11 cycles. Tagging of each cDNA molecule was performed by a template-switch adaptor with 12 random nucleotides. Every sample produced at least 2.5 million CDR3-containing paired-end reads. TCRdb reanalysed the 5' RACE reads using MiXCR and keeps one entry per CDR3 protein. The table records 700,000 or so distinct CDR3 sequences, 40% to 45% of them present only once. These data come from a study of blood T cells in healthy people across ages. Overall study results and limits: Because sorting was not performed, PBMCs prevented conclusive naive versus antigen-experienced comparison.

The draw of peripheral blood yielded around 9.6 milliliters from each donor. This CDR3 comprises 14 residues. Germline V gives CDR1 MNHEY, CDR2 SMNVEV (reference sequence). Trimming removed 5 bases from V and 5 bases from J, with 15 bases in between. The chain combines TRBV27 with TRBJ2-5, with D maybe TRBD2 (6 bases). Sequencing was performed on blood. The source of this sequence is a man older than 75 in good health. The CDR3 DNA sequence: TGTGCCAGCAGTGCCCTTGGGGCGGGGGAGACCCAGTACTTC. Translated, it gives CASSALGAGETQYF.